These 28 T cell receptor beta chains share one sample of origin, sequenced in a study of beta chain features in type 1 diabetes. The study's findings and limits: Patients with Type 1 diabetes showed moderately but significantly shorter TCRB CDR3s in all four CD4+ subsets.

Since all of the isolated RNA was reverse transcribed, expressed TCRB transcripts were what got sequenced. Clones were read by immunoSEQ multiplex PCR, and TCRdb kept only the in-frame ones, dropping some. This table has over 25,000 clones, 56% appearing once. Their recognized antigens are unknown. Input material: Tregs from blood. All receptors come from a woman aged 18-29 years with type 1 diabetes.

CDR3 in DNA: TGTGCCAGCAGGCCTTACATAGCGTCAAGTTCGAATGAGCAGTTCTTC. It specifies CASRPYIASSSNEQFF. The V gene is TRBV7-8, the J gene TRBJ2-1; D may be TRBD2 (5 bases). Trimming pared 6 bases from V and 7 bases from J, leaving 22 bases between. The CDR3 is 16 residues long. Germline CDR1 and CDR2: SGHVS and FQNEAQ.

The chain carries TRBV6-5 and TRBJ2-1, with 9 bases identical to TRBD2. The germline V gene has CDR1 MNHEY and CDR2 SVGAGI. V was clipped by 4 bases and J by 2 bases; unmatched bases: 6. This CDR3 has 16 amino acids. Here the CDR3 reads CASSSPSSGAYNEQFF. The CDR3 DNA sequence: TGTGCCAGCAGTTCCCCTTCTAGCGGGGCCTACAATGAGCAGTTCTTC.

The V and J genes are TRBV10-2 and TRBJ1-2; unclear D gene. The CDR3 has 12 residues. CDR1 is WSHSY, CDR2 SAAADI, per germline. Trimming stripped 3 bases from V and 8 bases from J, with 10 bases between. CDR3 bases: TGCGCCAGCAGTGATGGCTTATCGGGCTACACCTTC. It is translated as CASSDGLSGYTF.

The sample holds a few counts of this clone. The rearrangement uses TRBV29-1 and TRBJ2-1; D perhaps matches TRBD2 (5 bases). The CDR3 extends over 14 amino acids. CDR1 is SQVTM and CDR2 is ANQGSEA in the germline V gene. V shed 6 bases and J shed 3 bases, with 15 bases lying between them. CDR3: CSVCRSGFYNEQFF. CDR3 DNA sequence: TGCAGCGTCTGCCGGTCGGGGTTCTACAATGAGCAGTTCTTC.

This sequence joins TRBV29-1 and TRBJ1-6, with a tentative D call TRBD1 (5 bases). The CDR3 is 14 residues long. V lost 6 bases to trimming and J lost 7 bases, with 16 bases between them. Germline V lookup: CDR1 SQVTM, CDR2 ANQGSEA. The CDR3 region has the DNA TGCAGCGTGGCAGTAGGTGGGGGGAATTCACCCCTCCACTTT. This translates into CSVAVGGGNSPLHF.

This clone was counted a single time. The V call is TRBV7-2, the J call TRBJ1-1; possible D gene TRBD1, 6 bases. CDR3 length: 16 amino acids. V lost 1 base to trimming and J lost 2 bases, with 14 bases between them. Germline assignment: CDR1 SGHTA and CDR2 FQGNSA. The CDR3 bases are TGTGCCAGCAGCTTAGGAGGGGGACGTACAAACACTGAAGCTTTCTTT. As protein: CASSLGGGRTNTEAFF.

The chain couples TRBV7-3 to TRBJ2-5, with 7 bases that match TRBD1. The CDR3 is made up of 16 amino acids. V was pared by 5 bases and J by 1 base, with 10 bases of the junction left unmatched. Germline V gene data show CDR1 as SGHTA and CDR2 as FQGTGA. CDR3 sequence reads: CASSPTGVAVQETQYF. For the CDR3, the DNA is TGTGCCAGCAGCCCCACAGGGGTGGCGGTCCAAGAGACCCAGTACTTC.

The rearrangement links TRBV7-2 to TRBJ1-2; D ambiguous. Deletions cut 5 bases from V and 2 bases from J, with 15 bases between. This CDR3 has 15 residues. CDR1 is SGHTA and CDR2 is FQGNSA in the germline V gene. In DNA form, the CDR3 reads TGTGCCAGCAGCCAGAACCCCGGAGGGAACTATGGCTACACCTTC. Translated, it gives CASSQNPGGNYGYTF.

The V call is TRBV7-8, the J call TRBJ2-1; TRBD2 matches 7 bases. Trimming took 1 base from V and 4 from J; bases not matched to a gene: 13. The CDR3 covers 18 residues. Germline lookup yields CDR1 SGHVS and CDR2 FQNEAQ. The CDR3 DNA follows: TGTGCCAGCAGCTTAGGGGGGGGAGGTCGAGTAGGGTACAATGAGCAGTTCTTC. It is translated as CASSLGGGGRVGYNEQFF.

This clone was seen more than once but under ten times. V is TRBV6-6 and J is TRBJ2-3; 8 bases align to TRBD1. The CDR3 runs to 14 residues. V was pared by 2 bases and J by 3 bases, with 1 base of the junction left unmatched. Germline V gives CDR1 MNHNY, CDR2 SVGAGI (reference sequence). This CDR3 is CASSYDRGTDTQYF. Written as DNA, the CDR3 is TGTGCCAGCAGTTACGACAGGGGAACAGATACGCAGTATTTT.

The chain uses TRBV7-9 and TRBJ2-3, with D possibly matching TRBD2 (5 bases). Per germline, CDR1 SEHNR and CDR2 FQNEAQ (reference sequence). The CDR3 runs 15 residues. The V end lost 5 bases, the J end lost 3 bases, and 15 bases lay between the germline ends. Here the CDR3 reads CASSLLSGRTDTQYF. In DNA, the CDR3 is TGTGCCAGCAGCCTTTTATCGGGGAGAACAGATACGCAGTATTTT.

This clone was seen only a few times. V and J are TRBV6-6 and TRBJ2-7, with D perhaps matching TRBD1 (5 bases). This CDR3 has 13 amino acids. Germline values: CDR1 MNHNY, CDR2 SVGAGI (reference sequence). V gave up 5 bases and J gave up 1 base, with 9 bases separating them. CDR3 region: CASSADTSYEQYV. CDR3 bases: TGTGCCAGCAGTGCGGACACATCCTACGAGCAGTACGTC.

This chain joins TRBV5-1 and TRBJ2-2, with D possibly TRBD1 on 6 matching bases. The CDR3 consists of 17 residues. CDR1 is SGHRS, CDR2 YFSETQ, per germline. The V and J ends lost 3 bases and 4 bases respectively, with 19 bases between them. CDR3 sequence reads: CASSSGTTRGGTGELFF. For the CDR3, the DNA is TGCGCCAGCAGCTCGGGGACCACCAGAGGGGGCACCGGGGAGCTGTTTTTT.

This chain joins TRBV7-2 and TRBJ2-1; perhaps TRBD1 as D (7 bases). This CDR3 contains 18 residues. The ends were cut back, 2 bases at V and 0 bases at J, with 17 bases in the middle. Germline V gives CDR1 SGHTA, CDR2 FQGNSA. CDR3 in amino acids: CASSLRRRDRSSYNEQFF. The DNA for the CDR3 is TGTGCCAGCAGCTTACGCCGGCGGGACAGAAGCTCCTACAATGAGCAGTTCTTC.

The rearrangement links TRBV28 to TRBJ2-3; TRBD2 agrees at 13 bases. Losses at the gene ends were 8 bases for V and 3 bases for J; bases not matched to a gene: 26. CDR1 and CDR2 (germline): MDHEN, SYDVKM. The CDR3 is 22 residues long. The CDR3: CASPRASGTSGMRDPQTDTQYF. The CDR3 nucleotides are TGTGCCAGCCCGAGGGCATCGGGGACTAGCGGGATGAGAGATCCACAGACAGATACGCAGTATTTT.

In its sample, this clone is medium-sized (0.01 to 0.1%). CDR3 sequence: CASRLQGRYQPQHF. The CDR3 coding sequence is TGTGCCAGCAGGCTACAGGGCAGGTATCAGCCCCAGCATTTT. This chain joins TRBV28 and TRBJ1-5; tentative D call: TRBD1 (6 bases). Germline values: CDR1 MDHEN, CDR2 SYDVKM. This CDR3 has 14 amino acids. Trimming left V 6 bases short and J 5 bases short, with 14 bases between.

This clone came up a few times. The V and J genes are TRBV7-9 and TRBJ2-1; tentatively, D is TRBD2 (5 bases). Per the germline V gene, CDR1 is SEHNR and CDR2 is FQNEAQ (reference sequence). The V gene lost 1 base and the J gene lost 3 bases, with 10 bases spanning the gap. The CDR3 is 15 residues long. The CDR3 DNA reads TGTGCCAGCAGCTTAGGACTATTCCTCTACAATGAGCAGTTCTTC. Translating it yields CASSLGLFLYNEQFF.

This clone has a handful of counts. This chain links TRBV5-1 with TRBJ2-5; a weak D match, TRBD2 (6 bases). Trimming stripped 0 bases from V and 3 bases from J, with 12 bases between. The length of the CDR3 is 15 residues. Germline assignment: CDR1 SGHRS and CDR2 YFSETQ. This CDR3 is CASSLAGTGEETQYF. DNA for the CDR3: TGCGCCAGCAGCTTGGCTGGGACTGGAGAAGAGACCCAGTACTTC.

The rearrangement joins TRBV4-3 to TRBJ2-4; possible D gene TRBD2, 5 bases. The ends were cut back, 4 bases at V and 0 bases at J, with 25 bases in the middle. CDR1 and CDR2 from the germline V gene are LGHNA and YSLEER. This CDR3 spans 20 amino acids. CDR3 nucleotides: TGCGCCAGCAGCCTAAAGCTGGGAGACGGCCTTATTCTAGCCAAAAACATTCAGTACTTC. Translation: CASSLKLGDGLILAKNIQYF.

CDR3: CARDWTGTGELFF. The CDR3 DNA reads as TGTGCCAGGGATTGGACGGGGACCGGGGAGCTGTTTTTT. The chain carries TRBV19 and TRBJ2-2, with a tentative D call TRBD2 (5 bases). The CDR3 covers 13 residues. From germline, CDR1 is LNHDA and CDR2 SQIVND (reference sequence). Trimming removed 9 bases from V and 5 bases from J, with 13 bases in between.

This clone was picked up a small number of times. As DNA, the CDR3 is TGTGCCAGCAGTTTTGGAACAGCCTCTGGGGCCAACGTCCTGACTTTC. Translating gives CASSFGTASGANVLTF. J is TRBJ2-6 and V is TRBV28; D uncertain. CDR1 is MDHEN and CDR2 is SYDVKM in the germline V gene. The CDR3 spans 16 residues. V was cut by 3 bases and J by 0 bases, with 9 bases left in between.

This chain connects TRBV6-6 to TRBJ2-7; D gene ambiguous. Trimming took off 6 bases at V and 0 bases at J, with 9 bases between the two ends. Germline-derived CDR1 and CDR2 are MNHNY and SVGAGI (reference sequence). The CDR3 runs 13 residues. As DNA, the CDR3 is TGTGCCAGCAGACCACTCAACTCCTACGAGCAGTACTTC. Translation gives CASRPLNSYEQYF.

Only a few counts were recorded for this clone. The V call is TRBV4-3, the J call TRBJ1-1, with 7 bases aligning to TRBD1. The CDR3 runs to 15 residues. Germline V lookup: CDR1 LGHNA, CDR2 YSLEER. J was trimmed by 3 bases and V by 4 bases; bases with no gene match: 8. Here the CDR3 DNA reads TGCGCCAGCAGCCCATCCGGGACAGTATACACTGAAGCTTTCTTT. Protein sequence: CASSPSGTVYTEAFF.

J is TRBJ2-1 and V is TRBV6-5, with a tentative D call TRBD2 (6 bases). V gave up 7 bases and J gave up 4 bases, with 14 bases separating them. Germline V gene lookup returns CDR1 MNHEY and CDR2 SVGAGI. The CDR3 loop spans 14 amino acids. CDR3 sequence: CASTKGSGYNEQFF. The CDR3, as DNA: TGTGCCAGCACCAAGGGAAGCGGGTACAATGAGCAGTTCTTC.

The V call is TRBV28, the J call TRBJ1-2, with D possibly matching TRBD1 (6 bases). From germline, CDR1 is MDHEN and CDR2 SYDVKM. Trimming stripped 5 bases from V and 7 bases from J, with 17 bases between. This CDR3 is 14 amino acids long. DNA of the CDR3: TGTGCCAGCAGTATCCGGACAGCAGCCAGTGGCTACACCTTC. As protein: CASSIRTAASGYTF.

This chain joins TRBV7-2 and TRBJ2-5; the D gene is possibly TRBD1 (6 bases). The CDR3 covers 13 residues. Trimming pared 4 bases from V and 6 bases from J, leaving 12 bases between. CDR1 is SGHTA and CDR2 is FQGNSA in the germline V gene. The CDR3 protein is CASSSGTQQTQYF. The CDR3, as DNA: TGTGCCAGCAGCTCAGGGACACAGCAGACCCAGTACTTC.

V and J are TRBV27 and TRBJ1-2, with 12 bases matching TRBD1. CDR1 MNHEY and CDR2 SMNVEV come from the germline V gene (reference sequence). There are 16 residues in the CDR3. The V and J ends lost 5 bases and 5 bases, in that order; junction bases with no gene match: 9. CDR3 sequence: CASSPGQGAFWYGYTF. CDR3 in DNA: TGTGCCAGCAGTCCGGGACAGGGGGCGTTCTGGTATGGCTACACCTTC.

The chain has TRBV18 and TRBJ1-3; the match to TRBD1 covers 7 bases. Germline-derived CDR1 and CDR2 are KGHSH and LQKENI. The junction had 2 bases not matched to a gene; V was cut back by 1 base and J by 2 bases. The CDR3 contains 15 residues. The CDR3: CASSPQTGTGNTIYF. Here the CDR3 DNA reads TGTGCCAGCTCACCACAGACAGGGACTGGAAACACCATATATTTT.